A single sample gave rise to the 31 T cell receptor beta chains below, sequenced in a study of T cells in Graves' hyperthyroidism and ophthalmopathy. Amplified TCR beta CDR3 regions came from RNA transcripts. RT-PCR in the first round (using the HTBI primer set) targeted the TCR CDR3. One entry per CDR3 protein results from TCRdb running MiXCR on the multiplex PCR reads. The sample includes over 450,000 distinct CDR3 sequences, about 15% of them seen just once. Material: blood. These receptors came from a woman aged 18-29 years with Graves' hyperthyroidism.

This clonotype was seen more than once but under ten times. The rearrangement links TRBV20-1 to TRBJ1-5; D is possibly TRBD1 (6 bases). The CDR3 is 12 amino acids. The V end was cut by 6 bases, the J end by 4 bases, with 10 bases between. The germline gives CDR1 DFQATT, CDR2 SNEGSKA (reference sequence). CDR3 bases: TGCAGTGCCGAACAGGGAAATCAGCCCCAGCATTTT. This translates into CSAEQGNQPQHF.

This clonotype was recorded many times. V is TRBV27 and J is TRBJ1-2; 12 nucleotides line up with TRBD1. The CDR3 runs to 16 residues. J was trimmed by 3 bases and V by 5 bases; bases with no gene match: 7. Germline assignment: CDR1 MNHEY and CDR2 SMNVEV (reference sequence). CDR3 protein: CASSLLGQGADYGYTF. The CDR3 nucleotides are TGTGCCAGCAGTCTTTTGGGACAGGGGGCGGACTATGGCTACACCTTC.

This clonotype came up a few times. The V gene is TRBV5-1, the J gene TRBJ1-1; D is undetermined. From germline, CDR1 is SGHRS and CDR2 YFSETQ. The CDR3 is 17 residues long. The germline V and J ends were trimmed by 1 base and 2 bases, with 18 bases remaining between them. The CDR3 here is CASSLFVGARANTEAFF. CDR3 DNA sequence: TGCGCCAGCAGCTTGTTTGTGGGAGCGAGGGCCAACACTGAAGCTTTCTTT.

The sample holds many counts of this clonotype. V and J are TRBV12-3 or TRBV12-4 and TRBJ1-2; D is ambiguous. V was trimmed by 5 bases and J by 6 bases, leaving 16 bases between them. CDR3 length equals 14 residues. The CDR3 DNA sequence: TGTGCCAGCAGTCCATCGAACGACATCCATGGCTACACCTTC. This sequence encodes CASSPSNDIHGYTF.

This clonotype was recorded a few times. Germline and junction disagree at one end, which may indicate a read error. CDR3 in amino acids: CAGGLDGRGKGLEKLFF. The CDR3 bases are TGTGCTGGTGGTTTGGATGGAAGGGGGAAAGGTCTCGAAAAACTGTTTTTT. The chain recombines TRBV12-5 with TRBJ1-4; tentative D call: TRBD1 (6 bases). The germline V gene has CDR1 LGHNT and CDR2 FRNRAP. This CDR3 spans 17 amino acids.

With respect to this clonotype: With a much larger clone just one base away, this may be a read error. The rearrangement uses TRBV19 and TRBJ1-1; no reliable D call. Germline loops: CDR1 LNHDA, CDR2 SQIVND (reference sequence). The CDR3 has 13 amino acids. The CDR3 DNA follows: TGTGCCAGTAGTGATGGGTGGAACACTGTAGCTTTCTTT. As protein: CASSDGWNTVAFF.

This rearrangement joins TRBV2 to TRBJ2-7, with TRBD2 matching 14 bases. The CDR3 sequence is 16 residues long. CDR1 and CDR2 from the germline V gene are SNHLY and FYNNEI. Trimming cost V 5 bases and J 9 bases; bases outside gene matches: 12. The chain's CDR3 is CASSHIGTSGSYVQYV. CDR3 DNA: TGTGCCAGCAGTCACATCGGGACTAGCGGGAGTTATGTGCAGTACGTC.

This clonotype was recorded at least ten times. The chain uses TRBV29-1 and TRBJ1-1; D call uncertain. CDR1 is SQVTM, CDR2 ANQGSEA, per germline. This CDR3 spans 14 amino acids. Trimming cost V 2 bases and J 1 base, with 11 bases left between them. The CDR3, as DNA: TGCAGCGTTGAACCAAGACTCTGGAACACTGAAGCTTTCTTT. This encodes CSVEPRLWNTEAFF.

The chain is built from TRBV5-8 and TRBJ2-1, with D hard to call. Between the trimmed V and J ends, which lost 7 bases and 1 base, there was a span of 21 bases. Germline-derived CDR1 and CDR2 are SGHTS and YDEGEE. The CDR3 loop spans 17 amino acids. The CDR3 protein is CASQHNPSWVSYNEQFF. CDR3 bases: TGTGCCAGCCAACATAACCCCTCATGGGTATCCTACAATGAGCAGTTCTTC.

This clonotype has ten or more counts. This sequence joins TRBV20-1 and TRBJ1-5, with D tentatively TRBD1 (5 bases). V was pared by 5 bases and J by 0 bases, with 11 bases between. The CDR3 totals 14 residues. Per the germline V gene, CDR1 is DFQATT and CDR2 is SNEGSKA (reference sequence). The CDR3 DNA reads TGCAGTGCTGTCCAGGGACCTAGCAATCAGCCCCAGCATTTT. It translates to CSAVQGPSNQPQHF.

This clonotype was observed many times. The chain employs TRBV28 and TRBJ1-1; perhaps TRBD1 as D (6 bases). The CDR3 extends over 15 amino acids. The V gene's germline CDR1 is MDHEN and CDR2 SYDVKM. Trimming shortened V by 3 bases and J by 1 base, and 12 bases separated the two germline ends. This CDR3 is CASSLWTVGNTEAFF. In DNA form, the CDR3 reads TGTGCCAGCAGTTTGTGGACAGTTGGGAACACTGAAGCTTTCTTT.

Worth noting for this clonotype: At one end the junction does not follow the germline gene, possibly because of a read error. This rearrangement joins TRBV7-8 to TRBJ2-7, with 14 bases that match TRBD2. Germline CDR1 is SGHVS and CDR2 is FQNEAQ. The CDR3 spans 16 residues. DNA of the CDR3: TGTGCCAGCGGCTTAGGACTAGCGGGAGGTGCGCGGGAGCAGTACTTC. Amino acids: CASGLGLAGGAREQYF.

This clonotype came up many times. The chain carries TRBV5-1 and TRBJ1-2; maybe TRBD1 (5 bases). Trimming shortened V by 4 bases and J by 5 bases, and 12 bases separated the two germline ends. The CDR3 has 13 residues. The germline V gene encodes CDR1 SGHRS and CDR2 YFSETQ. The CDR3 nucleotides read TGCGCCAGCAGCCTTGACGGGACTTATGGCTACACCTTC. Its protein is CASSLDGTYGYTF.

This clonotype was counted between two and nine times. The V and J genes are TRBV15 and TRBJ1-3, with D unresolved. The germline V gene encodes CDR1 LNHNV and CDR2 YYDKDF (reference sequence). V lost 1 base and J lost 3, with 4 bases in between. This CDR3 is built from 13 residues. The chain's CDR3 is CATSRGFGNTIYF. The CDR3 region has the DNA TGTGCCACCAGCAGAGGGTTTGGAAACACCATATATTTT.

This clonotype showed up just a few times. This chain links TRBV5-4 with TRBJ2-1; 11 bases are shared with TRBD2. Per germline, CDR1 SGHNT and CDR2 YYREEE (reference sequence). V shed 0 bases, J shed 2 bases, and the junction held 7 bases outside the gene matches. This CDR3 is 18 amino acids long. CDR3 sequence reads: CASSLDLAGGQTYNEQFF. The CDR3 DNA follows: TGTGCCAGCAGCTTGGACCTAGCGGGAGGTCAAACCTACAATGAGCAGTTCTTC.

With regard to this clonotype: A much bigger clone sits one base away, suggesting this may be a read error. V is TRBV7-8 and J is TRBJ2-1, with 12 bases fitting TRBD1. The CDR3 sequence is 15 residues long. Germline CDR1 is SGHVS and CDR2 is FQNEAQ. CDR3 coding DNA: TGTGCCAGCAGCTCGGGACAGGGGGCGGTCTATGAGCATTTCTTC. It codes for CASSSGQGAVYEHFF.

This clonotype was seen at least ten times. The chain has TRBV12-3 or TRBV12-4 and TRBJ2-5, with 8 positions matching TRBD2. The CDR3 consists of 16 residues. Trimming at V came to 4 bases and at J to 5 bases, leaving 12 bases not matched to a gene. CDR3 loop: CASSSWGSGSGETQYF. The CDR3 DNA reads TGTGCCAGCAGTTCCTGGGGGAGCGGGAGCGGGGAGACCCAGTACTTC.

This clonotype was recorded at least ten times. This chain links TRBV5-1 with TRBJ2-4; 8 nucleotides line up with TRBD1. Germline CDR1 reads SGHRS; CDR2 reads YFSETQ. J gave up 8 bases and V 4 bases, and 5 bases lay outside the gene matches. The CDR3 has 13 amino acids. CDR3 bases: TGCGCCAGCAGCACGGGACAGGTGGACATTCAGTACTTC. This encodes CASSTGQVDIQYF.

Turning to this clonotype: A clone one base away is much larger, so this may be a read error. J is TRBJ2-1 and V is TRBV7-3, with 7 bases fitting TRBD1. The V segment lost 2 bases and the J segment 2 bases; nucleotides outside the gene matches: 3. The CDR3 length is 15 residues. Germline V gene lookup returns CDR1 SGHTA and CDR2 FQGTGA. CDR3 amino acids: CASSLVQGAYNEQFF. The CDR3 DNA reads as TGTGCCAGCAGCTTAGTCCAGGGGGCCTACAATGAGCAGTTCTTC.

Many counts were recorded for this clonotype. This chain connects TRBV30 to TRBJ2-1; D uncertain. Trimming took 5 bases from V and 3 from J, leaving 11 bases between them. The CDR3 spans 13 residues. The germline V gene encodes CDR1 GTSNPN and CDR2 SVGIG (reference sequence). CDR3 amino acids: CAWGPGGYNEQFF. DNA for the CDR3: TGTGCCTGGGGTCCTGGCGGCTACAATGAGCAGTTCTTC. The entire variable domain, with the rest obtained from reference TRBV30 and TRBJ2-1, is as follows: SQTIHQWPATLVQPVGSPLSLECTVEGTSNPNLYWYRQAAGRGLQLLFYSVGIGQISSEVPQNLSASRPQDRQFILSSKKLLLSDSGFYLCAWGPGGYNEQFFGPGTRLTVL.

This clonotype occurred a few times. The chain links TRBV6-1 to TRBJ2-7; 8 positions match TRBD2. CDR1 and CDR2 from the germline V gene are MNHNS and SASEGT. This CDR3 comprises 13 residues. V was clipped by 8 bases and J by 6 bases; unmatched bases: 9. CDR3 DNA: TGTGCCAGCTCACCAAGCGGGAGATTCGAGCAGTACTTC. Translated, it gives CASSPSGRFEQYF.

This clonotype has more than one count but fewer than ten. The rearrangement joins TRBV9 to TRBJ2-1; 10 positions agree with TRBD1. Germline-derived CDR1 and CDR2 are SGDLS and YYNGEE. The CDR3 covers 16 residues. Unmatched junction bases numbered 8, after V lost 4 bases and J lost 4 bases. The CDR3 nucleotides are TGTGCCAGCAGCAGGGCCGGGGACAGGGGATACAATGAGCAGTTCTTC. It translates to CASSRAGDRGYNEQFF.

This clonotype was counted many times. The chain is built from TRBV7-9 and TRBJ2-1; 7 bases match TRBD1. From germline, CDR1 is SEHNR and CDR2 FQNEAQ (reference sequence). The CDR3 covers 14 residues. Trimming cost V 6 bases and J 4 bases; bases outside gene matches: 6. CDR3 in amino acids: CASRTTGEYNEQFF. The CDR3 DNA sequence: TGTGCCAGCAGAACTACAGGGGAATACAATGAGCAGTTCTTC.

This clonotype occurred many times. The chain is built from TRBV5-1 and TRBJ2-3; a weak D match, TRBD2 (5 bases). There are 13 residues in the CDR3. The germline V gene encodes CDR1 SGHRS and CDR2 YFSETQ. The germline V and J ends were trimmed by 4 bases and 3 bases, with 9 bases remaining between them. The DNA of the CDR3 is TGCGCCAGCAGCCACGGGATTACAGATACGCAGTATTTT. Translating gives CASSHGITDTQYF.

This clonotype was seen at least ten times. CDR3 in DNA: TGTGCCAGCAGCTTATCAGTCCGGACAGGGGACGGGGAGCTGTTTTTT. Translated, it gives CASSLSVRTGDGELFF. J is TRBJ2-2 and V is TRBV11-3, with 9 bases matching TRBD1. The CDR3 has 16 amino acids. Looked up from germline, CDR1 is SGHNT and CDR2 is YENEEA. J lost 7 bases, V lost 2 bases, and 8 bases had no gene match.

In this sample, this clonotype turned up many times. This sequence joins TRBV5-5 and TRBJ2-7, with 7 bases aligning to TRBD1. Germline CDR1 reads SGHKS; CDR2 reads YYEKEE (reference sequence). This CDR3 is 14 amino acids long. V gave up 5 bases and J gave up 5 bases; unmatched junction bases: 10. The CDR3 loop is CASSTGAKSDEQYV. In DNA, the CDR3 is TGTGCCAGCAGTACAGGGGCAAAGTCGGACGAGCAGTACGTC.

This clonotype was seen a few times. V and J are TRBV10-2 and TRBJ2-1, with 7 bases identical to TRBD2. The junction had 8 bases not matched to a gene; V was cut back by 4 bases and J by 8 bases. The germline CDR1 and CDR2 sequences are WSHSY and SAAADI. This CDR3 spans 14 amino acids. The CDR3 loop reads CASSAGLVGDEQFF. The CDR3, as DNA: TGCGCCAGCAGTGCCGGACTAGTAGGCGATGAGCAGTTCTTC.

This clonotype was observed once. The CDR3 region is CASSPLGGSQGYTF. DNA of the CDR3: TGTGCCAGCAGCCCCCTGGGGGGGAGTCAAGGCTACACCTTC. The gene calls are TRBV7-9 and TRBJ1-2; TRBD1 might be the D (5 bases). This CDR3 region has 14 residues. V lost 5 bases, J lost 8 bases, and 18 bases lay in between. The germline V gene encodes CDR1 SEHNR and CDR2 FQNEAQ (reference sequence).

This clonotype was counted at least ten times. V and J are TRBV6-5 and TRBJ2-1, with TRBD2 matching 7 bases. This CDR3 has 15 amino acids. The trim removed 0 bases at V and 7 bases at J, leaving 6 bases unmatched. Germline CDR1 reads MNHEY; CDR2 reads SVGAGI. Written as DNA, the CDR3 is TGTGCCAGCAGTTACTCTTGGGGACTAAAGAATGAGCAGTTCTTC. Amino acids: CASSYSWGLKNEQFF.

As DNA, the CDR3 is TGCGCCAGCAGTGACTTGGGCTCCACCGGGGAGCTGTTTTTT. It encodes CASSDLGSTGELFF. V gene TRBV10-1 combines with J gene TRBJ2-2; D ambiguous. V lost 3 bases and J 4 bases, leaving 9 bases between the germline ends. Per the germline V gene, CDR1 is WNHNN and CDR2 is SYGVQD (reference sequence). The CDR3 is 14 amino acids.

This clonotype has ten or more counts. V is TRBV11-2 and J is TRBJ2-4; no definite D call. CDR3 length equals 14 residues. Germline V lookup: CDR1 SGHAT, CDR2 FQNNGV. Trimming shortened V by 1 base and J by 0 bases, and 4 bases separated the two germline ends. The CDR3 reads CASSLAIAKNIQYF. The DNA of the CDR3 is TGTGCCAGCAGCTTAGCCATAGCCAAAAACATTCAGTACTTC.